Listed here is a single TCR beta chain. Its antigen remains unidentified. These data originate in a study of OX40 agonist ivuxolimab in advanced cancers. Turning to the study itself: An agonistic human IgG2 monoclonal antibody against OX40 (CD134) was given. Cancers in dose escalation were hepatocellular, melanoma, renal cell and head and neck. One patient with hepatocellular carcinoma and two with cutaneous melanoma, three in all, had partial responses.

Whole-study findings and limits: Expanded clones tended on average to be more numerous among CD8+ T cells than CD4+.

Looked up from germline, CDR1 is SGHTA and CDR2 is FQGNSA. The CDR3 spans 14 residues. V was clipped by 9 bases and J by 2 bases, with 15 bases between them. Here immunoSEQ multiplex PCR was the method, and the copy in TCRdb shows in-frame clones only, minus some. The sample holds tens of thousands of clones, 85% to 95% seen once. This chain links TRBV7-2 with TRBJ2-3; TRBD2 is a possible D gene (6 bases). Sequenced material: CD4+ or CD8+ T cells sorted from blood, taken in a trial of the OX40 agonist ivuxolimab. The sequence was obtained from an adult with an advanced solid tumor such as melanoma, head and neck, liver or kidney cancer. CDR3 in amino acids: CARSNGGNTDTQYF. The CDR3 bases are TGTGCCAGGTCGAACGGGGGTAACACAGATACGCAGTATTTT.